Listed below are T cell receptor beta chains from one sample, sequenced in a study of T-cell memory formation after mild COVID-19. TCRdb independently ran MiXCR on the 5' RACE reads; one entry per CDR3 protein. The sample has 140,000 to 150,000 distinct CDR3 sequences, 20% to 25% seen once; the top ten hold roughly 25%. Sequencing was done on a sample of PBMCs or a T cell subset sorted from them (not recorded which). The receptors here all came from an adult woman who had mild COVID-19 (a few samples of this study predate the infection). Cell type and time point are not known. Each CDR3 is given with its conserved first and last residue. D genes are given only for firm matches. Only some rows state a clone size, as once, few, many or a class for expanded clones.

size,J,V,D,DNA,CDR3
NA,TRBJ1-1,TRBV29-1,NA,TGCAGCGTTGAAGGGTGGGACACTGAAGCTTTCTTT,CSVEGWDTEAFF
NA,TRBJ2-7,TRBV5-1,NA,TGCGCCAGCACCCTCGGGGGGCAGAACGAGCAGTACTTC,CASTLGGQNEQYF
NA,TRBJ1-1,TRBV7-9,NA,TGTGCCAGCAGCTACGAGGGTTCGGCTTTCTTT,CASSYEGSAFF
once,TRBJ1-6,TRBV12-3/TRBV12-4,NA,TGTGCCAGCAGTTTAGGGAGCCTGACCGGAATCCATATCTCACCCCTCCACTTT,CASSLGSLTGIHISPLHF
NA,TRBJ2-7,TRBV6-2/TRBV6-3,NA,TGTGCCAGCAGTTACACAGGAGAAGCGGGCGAGCAGTACTTC,CASSYTGEAGEQYF
few,TRBJ2-1,TRBV12-3/TRBV12-4,NA,TGTGCCAGCAGTTGGTCCGACCGAAGCAATGAGCAGTTCTTC,CASSWSDRSNEQFF
few,TRBJ2-1,TRBV9,NA,TGTGCCAGCAGCGAATCGGGCTCGGCCTTCGATGAGCAGTTCTTC,CASSESGSAFDEQFF
once,TRBJ2-5,TRBV5-1,NA,TGCGCCAGCAGCTTGGACAGGGTACAAGAGACCCAGTACTTC,CASSLDRVQETQYF
few,TRBJ2-1,TRBV29-1,NA,TGCAGCGTTGAAGACCCCGGGGGCTCCTACAATGAGCAGTTCTTC,CSVEDPGGSYNEQFF
few,TRBJ1-2,TRBV5-1,TRBD1,TGCGCCAGCAGCTACGGGACAGGGAACGATGGCTACACCTTC,CASSYGTGNDGYTF
NA,TRBJ2-5,TRBV10-3,TRBD2,TGTGCCATCAGTGAGACCTACCTCCCCGGGACTAGCGGGAGAGCTCGTGAGACCCAGTACTTC,CAISETYLPGTSGRARETQYF
NA,TRBJ1-1,TRBV6-5,NA,TGTGCCAGCAGTTACTCCGGGGATCTCACTGAAGCTTTCTTT,CASSYSGDLTEAFF
NA,TRBJ1-1,TRBV4-1,TRBD1,TGCGCCAGCAGCCGACTCCCGGGACAGGATGGTACGAACACTGAAGCTTTCTTT,CASSRLPGQDGTNTEAFF
few,TRBJ1-2,TRBV29-1,NA,TGCAGCGTTGAAGAAAGGGGCTACACCTTC,CSVEERGYTF
NA,TRBJ2-7,TRBV18,NA,TGTGCCAGCTCACCGAACAGGATACACTCCTACGAGCAGTACTTC,CASSPNRIHSYEQYF
NA,TRBJ1-1,TRBV5-1,NA,TGCGCCAGCAGCTTAGCTTTCATGAACACTGAAGCTTTCTTT,CASSLAFMNTEAFF
NA,TRBJ2-7,TRBV7-9,TRBD2,TGTGCCAGCAGTCCCCTTATCGCTAGCGGGCCTACAACCGAGCAGTACTTC,CASSPLIASGPTTEQYF
few,TRBJ2-7,TRBV9,TRBD2,TGTGCCAGCAGCGCAATAAGCGGGAGTCCCTTGGGGGAGCAGTACTTC,CASSAISGSPLGEQYF
NA,TRBJ1-5,TRBV12-3/TRBV12-4,NA,TGTGCCAGCAGTTCGGAGAAAGAGCCCCAGCATTTT,CASSSEKEPQHF
NA,TRBJ2-7,TRBV5-1,NA,TGCGCCAGCAGCTTGGTTTTTGGGGGCTCCTACGAGCAGTACTTC,CASSLVFGGSYEQYF
few,TRBJ1-1,TRBV6-5,TRBD1,TGTGCCAGCAGTCACGGGGACAGGGGCGGCACTGAAGCTTTCTTT,CASSHGDRGGTEAFF
many,TRBJ2-1,TRBV9,TRBD2,TGTGCCAGCAGCTCCCGGACTAGCGGGGTTCGGAATGAGCAGTTCTTC,CASSSRTSGVRNEQFF
NA,TRBJ2-1,TRBV13,TRBD2,TGTGCCAGCAGCTCCTGGACTAGCGGGTTCTACAATGAGCAGTTCTTC,CASSSWTSGFYNEQFF
NA,TRBJ2-1,TRBV4-2,NA,TGTGCCAGCAGCCAAGATCTCGGGGTTCGTGAGCAGTTCTTC,CASSQDLGVREQFF
NA,TRBJ2-7,TRBV12-3/TRBV12-4,NA,TGTGCCAGCAGCCCGACAGAGAGTCCCTACGAGCAGTACTTC,CASSPTESPYEQYF
NA,TRBJ2-3,TRBV7-3,TRBD2,TGTGCCAGCAGCCCCCACCCCGCGGGGGACACAGATACGCAGTATTTT,CASSPHPAGDTDTQYF
NA,TRBJ2-3,TRBV30,NA,TGTGCCTGGACCCTCATGAGCACAGATACGCAGTATTTT,CAWTLMSTDTQYF
NA,TRBJ2-1,TRBV24-1,TRBD2,TGTGCCACCAGTGATCTTAGCGGGGGGGCGGGTAATGAGCAGTTCTTC,CATSDLSGGAGNEQFF
NA,TRBJ1-1,TRBV7-9,NA,TGTGCCAGCAGCCCCGGGGCTTACGACACTGAAGCTTTCTTT,CASSPGAYDTEAFF
NA,TRBJ1-1,TRBV6-2/TRBV6-3,NA,TGTGCCAGCAGGGACCCACGGGCCCGGGAAGCTGAAGCTTTCTTT,CASRDPRAREAEAFF
few,TRBJ1-1,TRBV7-8,TRBD1,TGTGCCAGCAGCTCGAGGGGGCAGGACACTGAAGCTTTCTTT,CASSSRGQDTEAFF
NA,TRBJ1-6,TRBV7-6,NA,TGTGCCACCCGGGACGCCGGGCACTCACCCCTCCACTTT,CATRDAGHSPLHF
NA,TRBJ1-5,TRBV12-3/TRBV12-4,NA,TGTGCCAGCAGCCATACCAGGGCCGAAGGACCCCAGCATTTT,CASSHTRAEGPQHF
NA,TRBJ2-1,TRBV24-1,TRBD2,TGTGCCACCGGACTAGCGGGACGGTCCTCCTACAATGAGCAGTTCTTC,CATGLAGRSSYNEQFF
few,TRBJ2-7,TRBV4-2,TRBD2,TGTGCCAGCAGCTACCCTGCTAGCGGGAACGAGCAGTACTTC,CASSYPASGNEQYF
NA,TRBJ2-3,TRBV30,TRBD1,TGTGCCTACGACAGGGCCCGCACAGATACGCAGTATTTT,CAYDRARTDTQYF
few,TRBJ2-1,TRBV7-2,NA,TGTGCCAGCAGCTTATCAGCGAACAATGAGCAGTTCTTC,CASSLSANNEQFF
NA,TRBJ2-1,TRBV7-8,TRBD2,TGTGCCAGCAGCTTCGGGAGGCAGGCGAACAATGAGCAGTTCTTC,CASSFGRQANNEQFF
NA,TRBJ2-3,TRBV27,TRBD2,TGTGCCAGCAGTTTCCGGGGGGGCACAGATACGCAGTATTTT,CASSFRGGTDTQYF
NA,TRBJ2-7,TRBV11-3,NA,TGTGCCAGCAGCTTAGTCCCAGGGCTGACCTACGAGCAGTACTTC,CASSLVPGLTYEQYF
few,TRBJ2-7,TRBV29-1,TRBD1,TGCAGCGTGGGGACAGGGGTCTCCTACGAGCAGTACTTC,CSVGTGVSYEQYF
NA,TRBJ2-3,TRBV7-9,NA,TGTGCCAGCAGCACCTACACAGATACGCAGTATTTT,CASSTYTDTQYF
NA,TRBJ2-7,TRBV4-3,TRBD1,TGCGCCAGCAGCTCCGGGACAGGGACTACCCCTTACGAGCAGTACTTC,CASSSGTGTTPYEQYF